Shown below are 10 T cell receptor beta chains from a single sample sequenced in a study of blood T cells in healthy people across ages. A second PCR of 7 to 11 cycles used a sample-barcoded 5' primer and a J-beta primer mix. TCRdb passed the 5' RACE reads through MiXCR, listing each CDR3 protein once. The sample shows roughly 1,500,000 distinct CDR3 sequences, approximately 32% of them seen only once. The specimen was blood. The receptors here all came from a woman under 40 in good health.

This clonotype was counted only a few times. The V and J genes are TRBV9 and TRBJ2-3, with a tentative D call TRBD2 (6 bases). The CDR3 totals 14 residues. In germline, CDR1 is SGDLS, CDR2 YYNGEE. V lost 0 bases and J 3 bases, leaving 8 bases between the germline ends. This CDR3 is CASSVGRETDTQYF. The DNA for the CDR3 is TGTGCCAGCAGCGTAGGGAGGGAGACAGATACGCAGTATTTT.

About this clonotype itself: With a much larger clone just one base away, this may be a read error. The chain employs TRBV29-1 and TRBJ2-1; no clear D. With 1 base removed from V and 12 bases from J, the gap between germline ends came to 13 bases. Germline V gives CDR1 SQVTM, CDR2 ANQGSEA. This CDR3 comprises 12 residues. Here the CDR3 DNA reads TGCAGCGTTGAAGGGAGCCCCCATGGGCAGTTCTTC. This sequence encodes CSVEGSPHGQFF.

As to this clonotype: Compared with germline, one end of the junction differs, possibly owing to a read error. V usage is TRBV29-1 and J usage is TRBJ2-1; 7 bases agree with TRBD2. The germline V gene has CDR1 SQVTM and CDR2 ANQGSEA. CDR3 length: 15 amino acids. The CDR3 protein is CSVERLASSYNGQFF. The CDR3 DNA follows: TGCAGCGTTGAACGACTAGCCAGCTCCTACAATGGGCAGTTCTTC.

This clonotype was observed a handful of times. The chain is built from TRBV2 and TRBJ2-1, with TRBD2 matching over 10 bases. This CDR3 spans 15 amino acids. Trimming cost V 8 bases and J 5 bases; bases outside gene matches: 9. Germline lookup yields CDR1 SNHLY and CDR2 FYNNEI. Here the CDR3 DNA reads TGTGCCAGCCCCGAGCGGGAGGGCCTTAACAATGAGCAGTTCTTC. Translated, it gives CASPEREGLNNEQFF.

The CDR3 bases are TGTGCCAGCGGCTCAGGGAGGGCAGAGACCCAGTACTTC. Translated, it gives CASGSGRAETQYF. The rearrangement joins TRBV4-2 to TRBJ2-5; the match to TRBD2 covers 7 bases. The CDR3 runs 13 residues. Germline assignment: CDR1 LGHNA and CDR2 YNFKEQ. V was pared by 8 bases and J by 4 bases, with 7 bases of the junction left unmatched.

V gene TRBV5-1 combines with J gene TRBJ1-6; D is uncertain. The CDR3 covers 15 residues. Trimming shortened V by 2 bases and J by 7 bases, and 13 bases separated the two germline ends. Germline V gene lookup returns CDR1 SGHRS and CDR2 YFSETQ. CDR3 sequence: CASSFLKEGNSPLHF. DNA of the CDR3: TGCGCCAGCAGCTTCCTCAAAGAGGGAAATTCACCCCTCCACTTT.

The V gene is TRBV20-1, the J gene TRBJ2-1, with TRBD1 matching over 8 bases. With V trimmed by 1 base and J by 4 bases, 3 bases remained unmatched. The length of the CDR3 is 14 residues. The germline V gene has CDR1 DFQATT and CDR2 SNEGSKA (reference sequence). The CDR3 region has the DNA TGCAGTGCTAGAGGGACAGGGACGTACAATGAGCAGTTCTTC. It yields the protein CSARGTGTYNEQFF.

This clonotype has only a few counts. The rearrangement uses TRBV5-1 and TRBJ2-7; D is perhaps TRBD1 (6 bases). The CDR3 covers 13 residues. Germline CDR1 reads SGHRS; CDR2 reads YFSETQ. Trimming left V 6 bases short and J 0 bases short, with 10 bases between. The CDR3 nucleotides are TGCGCCAGCACGGGACATAGCTCCTACGAGCAGTACTTC. Its protein is CASTGHSSYEQYF.

About this clonotype itself: A much larger clone differs from this one at a single base, so this may be a read error. V usage is TRBV4-1 and J usage is TRBJ2-7; 8 bases agree with TRBD2. The ends lost 4 bases at V and 5 bases at J; junction bases unmatched: 7. CDR3 size: 14 residues. Germline CDR1 is MGHRA and CDR2 is YSYEKL. CDR3 coding DNA: TGCGCCAGCAGCCGGAGGCCAGCGGGAGACGAGCAGTACTTC. It yields the protein CASSRRPAGDEQYF.

V usage is TRBV29-1 and J usage is TRBJ2-1; possible D gene TRBD1, 6 bases. The V gene's germline CDR1 is SQVTM and CDR2 ANQGSEA. Trimming took 3 bases from V and 2 from J, leaving 11 bases between them. The CDR3 sequence is 14 residues long. CDR3 sequence: CSVEAQGPYNEQFF. In DNA form, the CDR3 reads TGCAGCGTTGAGGCTCAGGGGCCCTACAATGAGCAGTTCTTC.